This TCR beta chain was sequenced in a study of monozygotic twins with inflammatory bowel disease. The study, taken as a whole, reports: Healthy co-twins showed greater TCRbeta diversity (inverse Simpson) than IBD patients.

TCRdb processed the 5' RACE reads again and assigns one entry to each CDR3 protein, with no DNA. The table lists roughly 120,000 distinct CDR3 sequences. Total RNA isolation used whole blood (no T cell sorting was performed). This CDR3 has 15 amino acids. From germline, CDR1 is LGHDT and CDR2 YNNKEL (reference sequence). Concerning this clonotype: The antigen remains unidentified.

This sequence was found in a human donor with ulcerative colitis or Crohn's disease, or a healthy co-twin of an affected twin (not recorded which). Sequencing used blood. The chain couples TRBV3-1 to TRBJ1-2. The CDR3 sequence is CASSQDLNGSGGYTF.